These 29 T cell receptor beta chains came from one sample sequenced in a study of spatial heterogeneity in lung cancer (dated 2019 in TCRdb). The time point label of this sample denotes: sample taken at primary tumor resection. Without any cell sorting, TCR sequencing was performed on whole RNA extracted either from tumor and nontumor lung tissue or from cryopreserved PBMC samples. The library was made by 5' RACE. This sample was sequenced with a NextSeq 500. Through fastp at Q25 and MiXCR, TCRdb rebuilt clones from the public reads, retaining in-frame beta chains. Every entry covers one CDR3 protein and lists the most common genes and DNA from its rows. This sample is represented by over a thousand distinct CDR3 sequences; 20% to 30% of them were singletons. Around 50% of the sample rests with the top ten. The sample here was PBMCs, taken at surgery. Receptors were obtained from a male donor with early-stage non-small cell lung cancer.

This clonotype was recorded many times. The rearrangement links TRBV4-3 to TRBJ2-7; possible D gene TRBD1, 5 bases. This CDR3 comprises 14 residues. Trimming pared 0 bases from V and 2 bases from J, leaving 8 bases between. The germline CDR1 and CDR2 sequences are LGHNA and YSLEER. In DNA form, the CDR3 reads TGCGCCAGCAGCCAAGATGAGACAGCCTACGAGCAGTACTTC. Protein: CASSQDETAYEQYF.

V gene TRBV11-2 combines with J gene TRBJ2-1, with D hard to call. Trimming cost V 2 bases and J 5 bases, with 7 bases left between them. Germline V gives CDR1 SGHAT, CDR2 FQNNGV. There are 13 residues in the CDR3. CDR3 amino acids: CASSLNYHNEQFF. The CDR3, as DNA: TGTGCCAGCAGCTTAAACTACCACAATGAGCAGTTCTTC.

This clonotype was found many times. In nucleotides, the CDR3 is TGTGCCAGCAGCTCCGAAGGTCCCCGGGAGACCCAGTACTTC. The encoded protein is CASSSEGPRETQYF. The gene calls are TRBV7-8 and TRBJ2-5; D is uncertain. CDR1 and CDR2 (germline): SGHVS, FQNEAQ. CDR3 size: 14 residues. Trimming removed 4 bases from V and 5 bases from J, with 14 bases in between. Based on the CDR3 plus reference TRBV7-8 and TRBJ2-5, the full variable domain is GAGVSQSPRYKVAKRGQDVALRCDPISGHVSLFWYQQALGQGPEFLTYFQNEAQLDKSGLPSDRFFAERPEGSVSTLKIQRTQQEDSAVYLCASSSEGPRETQYFGPGTRLLVL.

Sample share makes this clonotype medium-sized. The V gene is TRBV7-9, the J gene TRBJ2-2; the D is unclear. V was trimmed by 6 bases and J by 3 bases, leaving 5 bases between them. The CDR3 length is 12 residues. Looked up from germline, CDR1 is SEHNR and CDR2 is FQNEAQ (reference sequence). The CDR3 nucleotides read TGTGCCAGCAGTCCCGACACCGGGGAGCTGTTTTTT. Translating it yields CASSPDTGELFF.

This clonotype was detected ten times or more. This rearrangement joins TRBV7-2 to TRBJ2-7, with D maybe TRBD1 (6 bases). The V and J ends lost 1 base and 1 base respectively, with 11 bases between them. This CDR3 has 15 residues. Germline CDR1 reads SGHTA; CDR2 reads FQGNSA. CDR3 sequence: CASSLVPGQSYEQYF. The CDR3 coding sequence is TGTGCCAGCAGCTTAGTCCCCGGACAGTCCTACGAGCAGTACTTC.

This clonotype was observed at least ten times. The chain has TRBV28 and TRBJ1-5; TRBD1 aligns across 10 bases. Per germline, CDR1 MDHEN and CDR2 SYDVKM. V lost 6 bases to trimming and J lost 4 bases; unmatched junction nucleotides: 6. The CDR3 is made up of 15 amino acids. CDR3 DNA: TGTGCCAGCAGGACCGGGACAGGGGAGAATCAGCCCCAGCATTTT. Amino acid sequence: CASRTGTGENQPQHF.

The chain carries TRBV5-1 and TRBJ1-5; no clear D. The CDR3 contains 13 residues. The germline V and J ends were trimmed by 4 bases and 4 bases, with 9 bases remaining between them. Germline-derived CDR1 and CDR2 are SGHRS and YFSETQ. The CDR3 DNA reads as TGCGCCAGCAGCCCCACTCCAAATCAGCCCCAGCATTTT. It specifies CASSPTPNQPQHF.

The CDR3 DNA reads as TGTGCCAGCAGCTCCGGCAGGACAGGATATGAAGAGACCCAGTACTTC. It encodes CASSSGRTGYEETQYF. J is TRBJ2-5 and V is TRBV11-2, with 7 bases aligning to TRBD1. Germline loops: CDR1 SGHAT, CDR2 FQNNGV. Trimming took 4 bases from V and 3 from J; bases not matched to a gene: 11. CDR3 length: 16 residues.

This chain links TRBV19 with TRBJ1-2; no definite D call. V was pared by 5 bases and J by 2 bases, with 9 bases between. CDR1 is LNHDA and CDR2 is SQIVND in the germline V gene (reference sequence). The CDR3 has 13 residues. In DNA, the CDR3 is TGTGCCAGTAGTTCACAGACGAACTATGGCTACACCTTC. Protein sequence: CASSSQTNYGYTF.

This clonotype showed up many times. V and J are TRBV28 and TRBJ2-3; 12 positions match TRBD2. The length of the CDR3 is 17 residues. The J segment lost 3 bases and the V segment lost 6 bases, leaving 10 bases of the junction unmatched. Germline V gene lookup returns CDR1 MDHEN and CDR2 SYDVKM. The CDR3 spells CASRVGLAGSITDTQYF. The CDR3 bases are TGTGCCAGCAGAGTCGGACTAGCGGGAAGTATAACAGATACGCAGTATTTT.

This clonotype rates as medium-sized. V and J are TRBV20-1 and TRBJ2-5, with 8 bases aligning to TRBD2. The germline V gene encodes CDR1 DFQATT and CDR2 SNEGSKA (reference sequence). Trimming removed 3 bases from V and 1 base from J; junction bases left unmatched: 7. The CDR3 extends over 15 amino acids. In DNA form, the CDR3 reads TGCAGTGCTAGTCGGGATAGCGGGACCCAAGAGACCCAGTACTTC. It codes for CSASRDSGTQETQYF.

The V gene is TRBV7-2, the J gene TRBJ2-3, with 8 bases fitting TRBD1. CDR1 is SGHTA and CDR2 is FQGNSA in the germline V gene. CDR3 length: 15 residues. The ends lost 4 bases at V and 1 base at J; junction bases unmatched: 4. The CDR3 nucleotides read TGTGCCAGCAGCTCTCTGGGACAGGGCACAGATACGCAGTATTTT. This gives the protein CASSSLGQGTDTQYF.

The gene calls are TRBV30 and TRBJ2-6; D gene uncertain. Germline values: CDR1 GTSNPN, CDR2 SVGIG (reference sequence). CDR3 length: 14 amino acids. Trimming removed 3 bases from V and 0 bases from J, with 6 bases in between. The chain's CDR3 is CAWRGSSGANVLTF. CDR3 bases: TGTGCCTGGAGAGGTAGCTCTGGGGCCAACGTCCTGACTTTC.

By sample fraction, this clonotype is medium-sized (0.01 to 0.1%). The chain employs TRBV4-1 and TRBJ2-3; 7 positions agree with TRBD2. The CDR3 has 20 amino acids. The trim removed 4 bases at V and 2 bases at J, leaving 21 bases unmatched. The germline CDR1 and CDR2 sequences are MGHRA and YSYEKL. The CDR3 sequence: CASSPLPASGIGSNTDTQYF. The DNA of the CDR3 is TGCGCCAGCAGCCCGCTGCCTGCAAGCGGGATCGGTTCTAACACAGATACGCAGTATTTT.

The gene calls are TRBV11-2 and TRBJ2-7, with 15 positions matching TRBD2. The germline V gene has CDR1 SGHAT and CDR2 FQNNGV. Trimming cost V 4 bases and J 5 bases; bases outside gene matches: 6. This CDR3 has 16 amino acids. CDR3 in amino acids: CASSSWTSGRANEQYF. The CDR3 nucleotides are TGTGCCAGCAGCTCCTGGACTAGCGGGAGGGCTAACGAGCAGTACTTC.

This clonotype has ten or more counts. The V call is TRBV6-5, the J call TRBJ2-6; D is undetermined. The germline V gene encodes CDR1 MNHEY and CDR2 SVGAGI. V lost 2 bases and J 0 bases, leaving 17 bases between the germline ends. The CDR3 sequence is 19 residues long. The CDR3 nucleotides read TGTGCCAGCAGTTACCTCATTGCCGGGTTCCCCTCTGGGGCCAACGTCCTGACTTTC. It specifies CASSYLIAGFPSGANVLTF.

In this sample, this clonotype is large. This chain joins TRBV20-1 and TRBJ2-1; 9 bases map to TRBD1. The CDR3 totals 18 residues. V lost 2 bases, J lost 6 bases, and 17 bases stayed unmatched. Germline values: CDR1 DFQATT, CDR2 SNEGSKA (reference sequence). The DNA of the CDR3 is TGCAGTGCTAGAATACCCGGGACAGGGTTTGGTTTGGGCAATGAGCAGTTCTTC. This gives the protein CSARIPGTGFGLGNEQFF.

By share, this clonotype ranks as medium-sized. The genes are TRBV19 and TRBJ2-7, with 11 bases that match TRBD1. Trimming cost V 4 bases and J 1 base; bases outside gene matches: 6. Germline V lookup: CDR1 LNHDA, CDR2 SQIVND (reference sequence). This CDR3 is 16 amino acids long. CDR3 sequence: CASSRTGTGGSYEQYF. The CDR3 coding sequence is TGTGCCAGTAGTAGGACCGGGACAGGGGGATCCTACGAGCAGTACTTC.

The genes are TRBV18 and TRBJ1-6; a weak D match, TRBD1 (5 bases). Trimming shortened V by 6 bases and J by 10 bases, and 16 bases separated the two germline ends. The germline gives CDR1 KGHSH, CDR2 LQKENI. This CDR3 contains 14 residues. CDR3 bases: TGTGCCAGCTCGACCGGGGGACGTGACTCACCCCTCCACTTT. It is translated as CASSTGGRDSPLHF.

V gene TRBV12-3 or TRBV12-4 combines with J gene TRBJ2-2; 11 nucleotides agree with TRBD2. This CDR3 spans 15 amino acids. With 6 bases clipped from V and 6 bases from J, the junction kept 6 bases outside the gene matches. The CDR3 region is CASSRFSGGAGELFF. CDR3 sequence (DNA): TGTGCCAGCAGCCGGTTTAGCGGGGGGGCCGGGGAGCTGTTTTTT.

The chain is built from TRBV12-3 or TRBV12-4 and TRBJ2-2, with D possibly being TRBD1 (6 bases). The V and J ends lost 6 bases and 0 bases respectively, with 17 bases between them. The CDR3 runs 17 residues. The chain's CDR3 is CASRRPGTLSNTGELFF. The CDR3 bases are TGTGCCAGCAGACGTCCCGGGACACTTTCGAACACCGGGGAGCTGTTTTTT.

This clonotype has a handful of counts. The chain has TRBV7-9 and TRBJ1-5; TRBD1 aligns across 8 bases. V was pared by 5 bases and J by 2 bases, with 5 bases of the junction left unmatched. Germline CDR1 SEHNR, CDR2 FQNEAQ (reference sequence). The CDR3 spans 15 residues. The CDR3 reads CASSETGAGNQPQHF. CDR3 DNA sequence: TGTGCCAGCAGCGAGACAGGGGCAGGCAATCAGCCCCAGCATTTT.

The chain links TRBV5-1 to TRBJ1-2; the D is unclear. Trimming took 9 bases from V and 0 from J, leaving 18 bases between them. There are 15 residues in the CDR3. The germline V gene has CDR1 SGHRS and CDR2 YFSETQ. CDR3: CATRDTGGSNYGYTF. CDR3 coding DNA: TGCGCCACCCGGGATACCGGCGGATCTAACTATGGCTACACCTTC.

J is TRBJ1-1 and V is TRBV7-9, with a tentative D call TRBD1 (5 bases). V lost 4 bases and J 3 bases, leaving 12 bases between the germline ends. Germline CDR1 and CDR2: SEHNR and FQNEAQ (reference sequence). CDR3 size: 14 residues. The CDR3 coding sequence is TGTGCCAGCAGCTACGGGGGAGTCTACACTGAAGCTTTCTTT. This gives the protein CASSYGGVYTEAFF. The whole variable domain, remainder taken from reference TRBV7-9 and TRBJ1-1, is DTGVSQNPRHKITKRGQNVTFRCDPISEHNRLYWYRQTLGQGPEFLTYFQNEAQLEKSRLLSDRFSAERPKGSFSTLEIQRTEQGDSAMYLCASSYGGVYTEAFFGQGTRLTVV.

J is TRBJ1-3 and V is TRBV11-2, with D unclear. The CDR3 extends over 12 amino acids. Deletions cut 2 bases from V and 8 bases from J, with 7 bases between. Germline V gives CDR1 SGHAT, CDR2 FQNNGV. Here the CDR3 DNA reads TGTGCCAGCAGCTTAAATATGGACACCATATATTTT. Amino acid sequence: CASSLNMDTIYF. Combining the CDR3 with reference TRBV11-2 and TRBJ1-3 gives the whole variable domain EAGVAQSPRYKIIEKRQSVAFWCNPISGHATLYWYQQILGQGPKLLIQFQNNGVVDDSQLPKDRFSAERLKGVDSTLKIQPAKLEDSAVYLCASSLNMDTIYFGEGSWLTVV.

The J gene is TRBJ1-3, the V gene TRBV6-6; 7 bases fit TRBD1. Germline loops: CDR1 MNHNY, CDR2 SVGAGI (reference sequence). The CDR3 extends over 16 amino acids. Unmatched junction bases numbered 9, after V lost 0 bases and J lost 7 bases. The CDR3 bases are TGTGCCAGCAGTTACTCCCGGGACAGTTTAATGAACACCATATATTTT. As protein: CASSYSRDSLMNTIYF.

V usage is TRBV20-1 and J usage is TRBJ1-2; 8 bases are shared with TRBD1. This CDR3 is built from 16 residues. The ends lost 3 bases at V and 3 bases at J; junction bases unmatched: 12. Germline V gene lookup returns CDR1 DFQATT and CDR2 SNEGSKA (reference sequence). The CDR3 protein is CSASRTSGGADYGYTF. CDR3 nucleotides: TGCAGTGCTAGTCGCACCTCAGGGGGCGCGGACTATGGCTACACCTTC.

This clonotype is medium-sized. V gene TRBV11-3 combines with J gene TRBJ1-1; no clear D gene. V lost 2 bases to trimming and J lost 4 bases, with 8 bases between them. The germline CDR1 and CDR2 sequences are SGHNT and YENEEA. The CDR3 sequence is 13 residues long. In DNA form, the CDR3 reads TGTGCCAGCAGCTTAAGTCGGGGCACTGAAGCTTTCTTT. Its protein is CASSLSRGTEAFF.

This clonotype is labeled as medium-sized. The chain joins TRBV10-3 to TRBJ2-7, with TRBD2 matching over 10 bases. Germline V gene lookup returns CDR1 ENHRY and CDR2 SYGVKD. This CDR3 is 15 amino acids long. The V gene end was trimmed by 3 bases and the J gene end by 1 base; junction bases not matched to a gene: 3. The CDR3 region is CAISDTSGDSYEQYF. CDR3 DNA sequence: TGTGCCATCAGTGATACTAGCGGGGATTCCTACGAGCAGTACTTC.